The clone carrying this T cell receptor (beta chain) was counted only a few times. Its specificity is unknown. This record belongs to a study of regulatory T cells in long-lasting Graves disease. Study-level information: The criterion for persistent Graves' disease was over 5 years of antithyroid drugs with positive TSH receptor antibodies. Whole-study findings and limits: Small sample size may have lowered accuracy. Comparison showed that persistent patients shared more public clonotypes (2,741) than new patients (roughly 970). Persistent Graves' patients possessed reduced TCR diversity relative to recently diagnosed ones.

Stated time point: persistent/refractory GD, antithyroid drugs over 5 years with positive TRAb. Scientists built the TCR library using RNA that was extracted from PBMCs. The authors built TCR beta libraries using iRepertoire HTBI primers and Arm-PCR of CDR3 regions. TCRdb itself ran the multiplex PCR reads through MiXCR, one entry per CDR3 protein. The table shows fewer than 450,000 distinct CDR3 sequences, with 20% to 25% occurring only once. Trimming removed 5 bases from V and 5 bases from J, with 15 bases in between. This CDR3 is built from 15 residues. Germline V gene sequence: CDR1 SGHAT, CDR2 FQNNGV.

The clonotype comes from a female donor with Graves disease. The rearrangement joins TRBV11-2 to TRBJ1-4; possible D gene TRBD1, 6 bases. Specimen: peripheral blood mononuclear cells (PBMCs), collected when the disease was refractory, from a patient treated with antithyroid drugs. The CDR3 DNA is TGTGCCAGCAGCCTACGGGGGGCTATAAATGAAAAACTGTTTTTT. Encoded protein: CASSLRGAINEKLFF.